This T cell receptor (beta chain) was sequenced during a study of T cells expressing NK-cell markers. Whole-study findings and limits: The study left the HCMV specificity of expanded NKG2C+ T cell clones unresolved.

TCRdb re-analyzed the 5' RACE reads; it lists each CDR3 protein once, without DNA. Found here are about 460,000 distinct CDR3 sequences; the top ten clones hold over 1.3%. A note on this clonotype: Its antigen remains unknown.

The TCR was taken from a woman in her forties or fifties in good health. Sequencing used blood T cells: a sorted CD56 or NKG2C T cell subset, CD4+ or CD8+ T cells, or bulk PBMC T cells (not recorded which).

The CDR3 is CASSEGPRGLQPQHF. This chain links TRBV6-1 with TRBJ1-5; with no DNA, the TCRdb D assignment of TRBD1 cannot be verified. Germline lookup yields CDR1 MNHNS and CDR2 SASEGT. This CDR3 is built from 15 residues.